This T cell receptor beta chain was captured by sequencing in a study of T cells in Graves' hyperthyroidism and ophthalmopathy. Findings and caveats of the study: A model using 13 V-J features told ophthalmopathy apart from stable hyperthyroidism.

This clonotype was observed at least ten times. Its matching antigen is unknown. Template material for amplifying TCR beta CDR3 regions consisted of RNA transcripts. In the first-round RT-PCR of the TCR CDR3, the HTBI primer set was used. TCRdb called the multiplex PCR reads again in MiXCR, with one record for every CDR3 protein. The table lists around 690,000 distinct CDR3 sequences, approximately 15% of them singletons, with roughly a sixth in the top ten. A patient was excluded if there was uncontrolled infection, other autoimmune disease, pregnancy or lactation. The sample was blood. This clonotype was obtained from a man aged 50-59 years with Graves' hyperthyroidism.

Here the CDR3 DNA reads TGTGCCACCAGTGCCACGGGGATCCAAGAGACCCAGTACTTC. Translating gives CATSATGIQETQYF. V usage is TRBV24-1 and J usage is TRBJ2-5; TRBD2 is a possible D gene (5 bases). The CDR3 has 14 residues. Germline assignment: CDR1 KGHDR and CDR2 SFDVKD. Trimming took off 5 bases at V and 1 base at J, with 10 bases between the two ends.